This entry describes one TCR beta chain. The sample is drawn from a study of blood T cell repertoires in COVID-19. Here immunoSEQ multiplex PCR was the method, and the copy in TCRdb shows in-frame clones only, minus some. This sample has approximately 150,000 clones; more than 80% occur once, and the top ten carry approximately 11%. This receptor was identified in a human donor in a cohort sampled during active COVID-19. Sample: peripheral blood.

Here the CDR3 DNA reads TGTGCCAGCAGCAGAAACAGGGGGTTGGGGGCCACAGATACGCAGTATTTT. It encodes CASSRNRGLGATDTQYF. The chain carries TRBV7-3 and TRBJ2-3, with TRBD1 identical over 8 bases. With V trimmed by 5 bases and J by 2 bases, 12 bases remained unmatched. The CDR3 spans 17 residues. The V gene's germline CDR1 is SGHTA and CDR2 FQGTGA.